These 25 T cell receptor beta chains were all obtained from the same sample, sequenced in a study of T cell responses to AZD1222 COVID-19 vaccine. Sequencing used immunoSEQ multiplex PCR; TCRdb keeps in-frame clones, though not all of them. The table lists about 160,000 clones, about 89% of them singletons. Sequenced here: peripheral blood, sampled on day 0 of AZD1222 vaccination. The receptor source for this set is an adult in good health.

The CDR3 spells CASSPLRTTDTQYF. The CDR3 DNA follows: TGTGCCAGCAGTCCCCTCCGGACCACAGATACGCAGTATTTT. V usage is TRBV6-2 or TRBV6-3 and J usage is TRBJ2-3; D call uncertain. This CDR3 has 14 amino acids. The germline V and J ends were trimmed by 5 bases and 2 bases, with 11 bases remaining between them. From germline, CDR1 is MNHEY and CDR2 SVGEGT.

This chain connects TRBV29-1 to TRBJ2-1; 10 bases line up with TRBD2. Germline V lookup: CDR1 SQVTM, CDR2 ANQGSEA. The CDR3 extends over 11 amino acids. V was clipped by 5 bases and J by 9 bases; unmatched bases: 1. As DNA, the CDR3 is TGCAGCGTTAGGACTAGCGGTGAGCAGTTCTTC. Translation gives CSVRTSGEQFF.

The chain employs TRBV19 and TRBJ2-5, with 11 bases lining up with TRBD1. The CDR3 has 15 residues. CDR1 and CDR2 (germline): LNHDA, SQIVND (reference sequence). V lost 3 bases, J lost 5 bases, and 5 bases stayed unmatched. The CDR3 DNA sequence: TGTGCCAGTAGTATGCGGGACAGGGGGAGGGAGACCCAGTACTTC. It encodes CASSMRDRGRETQYF.

The rearrangement joins TRBV6-2 or TRBV6-3 to TRBJ1-3; D uncertain. CDR3 size: 14 residues. Germline V gene lookup returns CDR1 MNHEY and CDR2 SVGEGT. Deletions cut 0 bases from V and 0 bases from J, with 3 bases between. CDR3 sequence reads: CASSYSSSGNTIYF. For the CDR3, the DNA is TGTGCCAGCAGTTACTCGAGCTCTGGAAACACCATATATTTT.

The chain carries TRBV28 and TRBJ1-5, with no clear D. Trimming took off 2 bases at V and 4 bases at J, with 6 bases between the two ends. From germline, CDR1 is MDHEN and CDR2 SYDVKM. CDR3 length: 13 residues. The CDR3 region is CASSLPLNQPQHF. The CDR3 bases are TGTGCCAGCAGTTTACCGTTAAATCAGCCCCAGCATTTT.

This clone was recorded a few times. At one end, the junction sequence differs from germline, possibly due to a read error. This chain joins TRBV5-1 and TRBJ1-1; 7 bases fit TRBD1. Germline-derived CDR1 and CDR2 are SGHRS and YFSETQ. CDR3 size: 13 residues. DNA for the CDR3: TGCGCCAGCAGCCTGGACAGGCACTCCTTATGGGTCTTT. Its translation is CASSLDRHSLWVF. Supplemented by reference TRBV5-1 and TRBJ1-1, the full variable domain reads KAGVTQTPRYLIKTRGQQVTLSCSPISGHRSVSWYQQTPGQGLQFLFEYFSETQRNKGNFPGRFSGRQFSNSRSEMNVSTLELGDSALYLCASSLDRHSLWVFGQGTRLTVV.

This rearrangement joins TRBV12-5 to TRBJ1-1, with D uncertain. This CDR3 contains 12 residues. The germline gives CDR1 LGHNT, CDR2 FRNRAP. V lost 5 bases, J lost 3 bases, and 7 bases lay in between. The DNA of the CDR3 is TGTGCTAGTGGTCCAGGAGACACTGAAGCTTTCTTT. Its protein is CASGPGDTEAFF.

This chain links TRBV7-6 with TRBJ2-3, with TRBD1 matching 7 bases. Germline V gene lookup returns CDR1 SGHVS and CDR2 FNYEAQ. This CDR3 has 15 residues. The J segment lost 3 bases and the V segment lost 1 base, leaving 4 bases of the junction unmatched. The CDR3, as DNA: TGTGCCAGCAGCTTAGTACAGGGGTTAACAGATACGCAGTATTTT. It codes for CASSLVQGLTDTQYF.

The V gene is TRBV6-5, the J gene TRBJ1-1, with no clear D. CDR3 length: 14 residues. The V and J ends lost 2 bases and 1 base respectively, with 8 bases between them. In germline, CDR1 is MNHEY, CDR2 SVGAGI. The CDR3 is CASSYQIENTEAFF. The CDR3 DNA reads TGTGCCAGCAGTTACCAGATAGAGAACACTGAAGCTTTCTTT.

V gene TRBV7-2 combines with J gene TRBJ2-1; 13 nucleotides align to TRBD2. This CDR3 contains 14 residues. Germline values: CDR1 SGHTA, CDR2 FQGNSA. The ends lost 5 bases at V and 8 bases at J; junction bases unmatched: 3. The CDR3 spells CASSRTSGSDEQFF. CDR3 sequence (DNA): TGTGCCAGCAGCCGGACTAGCGGGAGCGATGAGCAGTTCTTC. The variable domain in full, with the rest retrieved from reference TRBV7-2 and TRBJ2-1, is GAGVSQSPSNKVTEKGKDVELRCDPISGHTALYWYRQSLGQGLEFLIYFQGNSAPDKSGLPSDRFSAERTGGSVSTLTIQRTQQEDSAVYLCASSRTSGSDEQFFGPGTRLTVL.

This clone was observed a few times. This chain joins TRBV25-1 and TRBJ2-1; TRBD2 aligns across 8 bases. This CDR3 region has 13 residues. J was trimmed by 6 bases and V by 5 bases; bases with no gene match: 3. CDR1 and CDR2 (germline): MGHDK, SYGVNS. CDR3 region: CASSQGLVNEQFF. The CDR3 DNA sequence: TGTGCCAGCAGTCAGGGACTAGTCAATGAGCAGTTCTTC.

V and J are TRBV7-2 and TRBJ2-7, with 14 bases identical to TRBD2. This CDR3 is built from 15 residues. CDR1 SGHTA and CDR2 FQGNSA come from the germline V gene. Trimming took 4 bases from V and 6 from J; bases not matched to a gene: 5. CDR3 nucleotides: TGTGCCAGCAGCTCGTCGGGACTAGCGGGAGTCGAGCAGTACTTC. Its protein is CASSSSGLAGVEQYF. Variable domain in full (rest from reference TRBV7-2 and TRBJ2-7): GAGVSQSPSNKVTEKGKDVELRCDPISGHTALYWYRQSLGQGLEFLIYFQGNSAPDKSGLPSDRFSAERTGGSVSTLTIQRTQQEDSAVYLCASSSSGLAGVEQYFGPGTRLTVT.

This sequence joins TRBV28 and TRBJ2-7; TRBD2 matches at 10 bases. CDR3 length: 14 residues. Germline CDR1 MDHEN, CDR2 SYDVKM. V was clipped by 7 bases and J by 0 bases; unmatched bases: 3. The CDR3 bases are TGTGCCAGCACTAGCGGGGGTAGCTCCTACGAGCAGTACTTC. Amino acid sequence: CASTSGGSSYEQYF.

The chain carries TRBV7-2 and TRBJ2-3; 11 bases fit TRBD2. The V gene end was trimmed by 2 bases and the J gene end by 1 base; junction bases not matched to a gene: 8. This CDR3 is built from 18 residues. Germline values: CDR1 SGHTA, CDR2 FQGNSA. The CDR3 loop is CASSLRTSGRSGTDTQYF. The CDR3, as DNA: TGTGCCAGCAGCTTAAGAACTAGCGGGAGATCGGGCACAGATACGCAGTATTTT.

The chain links TRBV28 to TRBJ1-2; 7 bases line up with TRBD1. CDR1 MDHEN and CDR2 SYDVKM come from the germline V gene. There are 16 residues in the CDR3. V shed 5 bases, J shed 8 bases, and the junction held 17 bases outside the gene matches. CDR3 nucleotides: TGTGCCAGCAGTACACGCGCGGGGTCCCCAGGGGGGGGCTACACCTTC. Encoded protein: CASSTRAGSPGGGYTF.

CDR3 bases: TGCGCCAGCAGCTTGTTGGGCCCTATCGGCACTGAAGCTTTCTTT. It specifies CASSLLGPIGTEAFF. This chain uses TRBV5-1 with TRBJ1-1; no reliable D call. V was cut by 1 base and J by 4 bases, with 14 bases left in between. The germline CDR1 and CDR2 sequences are SGHRS and YFSETQ. There are 15 residues in the CDR3.

This chain links TRBV21-1 with TRBJ2-3. TRBV21-1 is a listed pseudogene. The CDR3 is 18 residues long. The CDR3 loop reads CASSTQGTAMNSTDTQYF. DNA for the CDR3: TGTGCCAGCAGCACGCAAGGAACAGCGATGAACAGCACAGATACGCAGTATTTT.

The chain carries TRBV6-5 and TRBJ1-2; possible D gene TRBD1, 6 bases. This CDR3 comprises 14 residues. CDR1 and CDR2 (germline): MNHEY, SVGAGI. V lost 9 bases to trimming and J lost 8 bases, with 22 bases between them. CDR3: CASKDAGTPWGYTF. As DNA, the CDR3 is TGTGCCAGTAAAGACGCCGGGACACCGTGGGGCTACACCTTC.

V and J are TRBV9 and TRBJ1-1; no clear D. V was clipped by 3 bases and J by 2 bases, with 8 bases between them. The CDR3 has 13 residues. In germline, CDR1 is SGDLS, CDR2 YYNGEE. CDR3 residues: CASSGRYNTEAFF. CDR3 DNA sequence: TGTGCCAGCAGCGGGAGATATAACACTGAAGCTTTCTTT.

This chain uses TRBV6-5 with TRBJ2-3; weak D call: TRBD2 (5 bases). The CDR3 consists of 14 residues. The germline gives CDR1 MNHEY, CDR2 SVGAGI. V was pared by 2 bases and J by 4 bases, with 10 bases between. As DNA, the CDR3 is TGTGCCAGCAGTTACGGGCTAGCTTCAGATACGCAGTATTTT. It encodes CASSYGLASDTQYF.

The J gene is TRBJ1-2, the V gene TRBV28; 8 nucleotides align to TRBD1. The V gene's germline CDR1 is MDHEN and CDR2 SYDVKM. There are 14 residues in the CDR3. J was trimmed by 4 bases and V by 5 bases; bases with no gene match: 6. The CDR3 DNA reads TGTGCCAGCAGTCTTCCCGGACAGGGCTATGGCTACACCTTC. This encodes CASSLPGQGYGYTF.

The rearrangement links TRBV5-6 to TRBJ1-2, with unresolved D. The CDR3 totals 15 residues. From germline, CDR1 is SGHDT and CDR2 YYEEEE. Between the trimmed V and J ends, which lost 2 bases and 4 bases, there was a span of 15 bases. CDR3 protein: CASSFLGTVVYGYTF. The CDR3 bases are TGTGCCAGCAGCTTTTTAGGAACAGTCGTCTATGGCTACACCTTC.

The V and J genes are TRBV7-8 and TRBJ2-7, with TRBD1 as a possible D gene (6 bases). Trimming removed 6 bases at V and 1 base at J, with 16 bases between. The germline V gene encodes CDR1 SGHVS and CDR2 FQNEAQ. This CDR3 is built from 15 residues. This CDR3 is CASRLTGTPSYEQYF. The CDR3 DNA sequence: TGTGCCAGCAGGCTAACCGGGACACCGTCCTACGAGCAGTACTTC.

The chain employs TRBV5-1 and TRBJ1-2; 8 bases are shared with TRBD1. This CDR3 is 15 amino acids long. Germline CDR1 and CDR2: SGHRS and YFSETQ. Trimming removed 3 bases from V and 8 bases from J; junction bases left unmatched: 12. The CDR3 DNA sequence: TGCGCCAGCAGCTCGGGGGGACAGGTCGTTCTGGGCTACACCTTC. Translated: CASSSGGQVVLGYTF. The variable domain in full, with the rest retrieved from reference TRBV5-1 and TRBJ1-2, is KAGVTQTPRYLIKTRGQQVTLSCSPISGHRSVSWYQQTPGQGLQFLFEYFSETQRNKGNFPGRFSGRQFSNSRSEMNVSTLELGDSALYLCASSSGGQVVLGYTFGSGTRLTVV.

This rearrangement joins TRBV5-6 to TRBJ2-3; TRBD1 aligns across 8 bases. V gave up 4 bases and J gave up 5 bases; unmatched junction bases: 9. Looked up from germline, CDR1 is SGHDT and CDR2 is YYEEEE. This CDR3 contains 15 residues. CDR3 nucleotide sequence: TGTGCCAGCAGCGAATCAGGGGGCGCGGGAGATACGCAGTATTTT. This encodes CASSESGGAGDTQYF.